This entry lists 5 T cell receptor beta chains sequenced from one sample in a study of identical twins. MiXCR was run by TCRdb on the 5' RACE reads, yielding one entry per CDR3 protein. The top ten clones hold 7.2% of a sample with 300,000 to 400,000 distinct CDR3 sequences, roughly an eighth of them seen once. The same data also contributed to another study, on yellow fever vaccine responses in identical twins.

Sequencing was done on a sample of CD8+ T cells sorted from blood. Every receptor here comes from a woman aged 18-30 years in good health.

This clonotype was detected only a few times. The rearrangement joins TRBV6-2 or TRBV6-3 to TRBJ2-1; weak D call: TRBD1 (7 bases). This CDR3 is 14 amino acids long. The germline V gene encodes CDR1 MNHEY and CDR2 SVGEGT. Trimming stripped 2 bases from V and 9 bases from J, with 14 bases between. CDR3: CASSYMTGRGEQFF. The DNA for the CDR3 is TGTGCCAGCAGTTACATGACAGGGCGGGGTGAGCAGTTCTTC.

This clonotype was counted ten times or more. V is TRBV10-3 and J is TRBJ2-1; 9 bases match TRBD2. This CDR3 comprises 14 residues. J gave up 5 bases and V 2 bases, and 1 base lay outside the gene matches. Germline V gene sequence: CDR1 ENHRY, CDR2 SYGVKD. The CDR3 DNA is TGTGCCATCAGTGAGGTAGCGGGGGACAATGAGCAGTTCTTC. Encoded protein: CAISEVAGDNEQFF.

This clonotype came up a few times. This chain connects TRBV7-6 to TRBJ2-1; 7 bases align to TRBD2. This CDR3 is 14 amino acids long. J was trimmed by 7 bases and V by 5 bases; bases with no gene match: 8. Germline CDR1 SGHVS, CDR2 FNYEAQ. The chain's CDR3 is CASSRASGGNEQFF. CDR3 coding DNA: TGTGCCAGCAGCCGGGCTAGCGGTGGAAATGAGCAGTTCTTC.

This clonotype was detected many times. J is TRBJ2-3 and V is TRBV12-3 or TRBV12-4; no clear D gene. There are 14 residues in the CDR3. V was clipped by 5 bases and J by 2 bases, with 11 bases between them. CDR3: CASSPYRDTDTQYF. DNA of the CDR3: TGTGCCAGCAGTCCGTACAGAGACACAGATACGCAGTATTTT.

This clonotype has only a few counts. CDR3: CASTGVAGSDEQYF. CDR3 in DNA: TGTGCCAGCACAGGGGTAGCGGGTTCGGACGAGCAGTACTTC. This chain links TRBV4-2 with TRBJ2-7; the D gene is possibly TRBD2 (7 bases). The CDR3 length is 14 residues. V was clipped by 7 bases and J by 5 bases, with 18 bases between them. The germline V gene encodes CDR1 LGHNA and CDR2 YNFKEQ.